These 22 T cell receptor beta chains were all obtained from the same sample, sequenced in a study of blood T cell repertoires in COVID-19. Only in-frame clones appear in the TCRdb table, and some are missing; sequencing was by immunoSEQ multiplex PCR. The table has 200,000 to 300,000 clones, about 86% seen once. Sequenced sample: peripheral blood. These receptors were taken from a man under 40 with active or convalescent COVID-19.

The chain is built from TRBV19 and TRBJ2-2; TRBD2 is a possible D gene (6 bases). V was trimmed by 11 bases and J by 6 bases, leaving 13 bases between them. This CDR3 region has 12 residues. The germline gives CDR1 LNHDA, CDR2 SQIVND (reference sequence). This CDR3 is CAAGQGAGELFF. The CDR3, as DNA: TGTGCCGCGGGGCAGGGAGCCGGGGAGCTGTTTTTT.

The rearrangement joins TRBV9 to TRBJ2-3, with D perhaps TRBD1 (5 bases). Trimming cost V 3 bases and J 5 bases, with 13 bases left between them. The CDR3 has 14 amino acids. CDR1 SGDLS and CDR2 YYNGEE come from the germline V gene. As DNA, the CDR3 is TGTGCCAGCAGCGAGGGGATGTTCAGAGATACGCAGTATTTT. It encodes CASSEGMFRDTQYF. Filled out from reference TRBV9 and TRBJ2-3, the complete variable domain reads DSGVTQTPKHLITATGQRVTLRCSPRSGDLSVYWYQQSLDQGLQFLIQYYNGEERAKGNILERFSAQQFPDLHSELNLSSLELGDSALYFCASSEGMFRDTQYFGPGTRLTVL.

The V gene is TRBV2, the J gene TRBJ2-1, with D possibly being TRBD2 (5 bases). Germline V lookup: CDR1 SNHLY, CDR2 FYNNEI. The length of the CDR3 is 10 residues. Trimming pared 9 bases from V and 10 bases from J, leaving 10 bases between. CDR3 protein: CARQAEEQFF. The CDR3, as DNA: TGTGCCAGACAAGCGGAGGAGCAGTTCTTC. The entire variable domain, with the rest obtained from reference TRBV2 and TRBJ2-1, is as follows: EPEVTQTPSHQVTQMGQEVILRCVPISNHLYFYWYRQILGQKVEFLVSFYNNEISEKSEIFDDQFSVERPDGSNFTLKIRSTKLEDSAMYFCARQAEEQFFGPGTRLTVL.

The chain is built from TRBV30 and TRBJ2-3, with TRBD2 matching over 10 bases. This CDR3 region has 15 residues. CDR1 and CDR2 (germline): GTSNPN, SVGIG (reference sequence). The V segment lost 2 bases and the J segment 6 bases; nucleotides outside the gene matches: 8. The CDR3 bases are TGTGCCTGGAGTCTAAGCGGGGGGGCCGATGATACGCAGTATTTT. Protein: CAWSLSGGADDTQYF.

The count of this clone is one. This chain uses TRBV6-5 with TRBJ1-4; 10 bases agree with TRBD1. The germline V gene encodes CDR1 MNHEY and CDR2 SVGAGI. This CDR3 spans 16 amino acids. Trimming took 2 bases from V and 8 from J; bases not matched to a gene: 8. Here the CDR3 reads CASSYLGTGAPEKLFF. The CDR3 nucleotides read TGTGCCAGCAGTTACCTTGGGACAGGGGCGCCAGAAAAACTGTTTTTT.

This chain uses TRBV4-3 with TRBJ1-5; weak D call: TRBD1 (5 bases). V was trimmed by 3 bases and J by 4 bases, leaving 7 bases between them. CDR1 and CDR2 (germline): LGHNA, YSLEER. The length of the CDR3 is 13 residues. The CDR3 coding sequence is TGCGCCAGCAGCCAGGGGGGTAATCAGCCCCAGCATTTT. The encoded protein is CASSQGGNQPQHF.

The chain employs TRBV7-6 and TRBJ2-3; 16 nucleotides agree with TRBD2. Unmatched junction bases numbered 9, after V lost 4 bases and J lost 8 bases. This CDR3 has 17 residues. The V gene's germline CDR1 is SGHVS and CDR2 FNYEAQ. CDR3 loop: CASSSGLAGGRFGTQYF. CDR3 bases: TGTGCCAGCAGCTCGGGACTAGCGGGGGGGCGATTCGGTACGCAGTATTTT.

The V gene is TRBV30, the J gene TRBJ1-2; D is unclear. Germline V gene data show CDR1 as GTSNPN and CDR2 as SVGIG (reference sequence). Trimming left V 5 bases short and J 7 bases short, with 5 bases between. This CDR3 has 9 residues. Here the CDR3 DNA reads TGTGCCTGGGGCGGTGGCTACACCTTC. The encoded protein is CAWGGGYTF.

This chain links TRBV5-4 with TRBJ2-1; 10 bases line up with TRBD2. Trimming took 3 bases from V and 8 from J; bases not matched to a gene: 11. CDR1 SGHNT and CDR2 YYREEE come from the germline V gene (reference sequence). The CDR3 length is 16 residues. The CDR3 nucleotides read TGTGCCAGCAGCTCCAGCACTAGCGGGATAATCGATGAGCAGTTCTTC. Translating it yields CASSSSTSGIIDEQFF.

The chain couples TRBV9 to TRBJ2-5; 9 nucleotides agree with TRBD1. CDR1 and CDR2 from the germline V gene are SGDLS and YYNGEE. V shed 0 bases and J 2 bases; nucleotides not matched to a gene: 5. CDR3 length: 16 residues. The CDR3 is CASSVAIGQGQETQYF. The CDR3 DNA is TGTGCCAGCAGCGTAGCTATCGGACAGGGGCAAGAGACCCAGTACTTC.

The chain recombines TRBV6-6 with TRBJ2-2; 8 positions match TRBD1. This CDR3 is built from 20 residues. V trimming: 5 bases; J trimming: 2 bases; junction bases outside the gene matches: 19. In germline, CDR1 is MNHNY, CDR2 SVGAGI (reference sequence). The CDR3 bases are TGTGCCAGCAGTCCAACTTTCATAGCGCCGGGACAGGTTAACACCGGGGAGCTGTTTTTT. Its protein product is CASSPTFIAPGQVNTGELFF.

The chain recombines TRBV5-1 with TRBJ2-7; D remains ambiguous. The germline V gene encodes CDR1 SGHRS and CDR2 YFSETQ. Trimming took 0 bases from V and 5 from J, leaving 9 bases between them. This CDR3 spans 13 amino acids. The chain's CDR3 is CASSLAAAHEQYF. The CDR3 DNA reads as TGCGCCAGCAGCTTGGCCGCGGCCCACGAGCAGTACTTC.

This sequence joins TRBV5-1 and TRBJ2-1; TRBD2 might be the D (6 bases). Per the germline V gene, CDR1 is SGHRS and CDR2 is YFSETQ. The CDR3 runs 13 residues. Trimming left V 2 bases short and J 7 bases short, with 10 bases between. The CDR3: CASSFVGGNEQFF. The CDR3 coding sequence is TGCGCCAGCAGCTTCGTTGGGGGGAATGAGCAGTTCTTC.

This chain links TRBV18 with TRBJ2-1, with D uncertain. With 5 bases removed from V and 0 bases from J, the gap between germline ends came to 5 bases. The CDR3 is made up of 13 amino acids. The germline V gene encodes CDR1 KGHSH and CDR2 LQKENI. As DNA, the CDR3 is TGTGCCAGCTCATCGGTCTCCTACAATGAGCAGTTCTTC. Translating it yields CASSSVSYNEQFF.

CDR3 bases: TGTGCCAGCGGGTTTAAAGGGGTGAGCTCAAATGAAAAACTGTTTTTT. Translation gives CASGFKGVSSNEKLFF. The genes are TRBV2 and TRBJ1-4, with a weak D call TRBD1 (5 bases). The length of the CDR3 is 16 residues. The germline gives CDR1 SNHLY, CDR2 FYNNEI. V lost 8 bases and J 5 bases, leaving 21 bases between the germline ends.

This chain uses TRBV5-1 with TRBJ1-4; weak D call: TRBD1 (6 bases). With 0 bases removed from V and 7 bases from J, the gap between germline ends came to 16 bases. The germline V gene encodes CDR1 SGHRS and CDR2 YFSETQ. This CDR3 has 16 amino acids. This CDR3 reads CASSLDPRGDGEKLFF. The DNA of the CDR3 is TGCGCCAGCAGCTTGGATCCCAGGGGAGATGGTGAAAAACTGTTTTTT.

This rearrangement joins TRBV5-1 to TRBJ1-4, with D tentatively TRBD1 (5 bases). Trimming took off 0 bases at V and 3 bases at J, with 12 bases between the two ends. The CDR3 consists of 16 residues. CDR1 is SGHRS and CDR2 is YFSETQ in the germline V gene. DNA of the CDR3: TGCGCCAGCAGCTTGGATCAGGGTGTTGCTAATGAAAAACTGTTTTTT. It translates to CASSLDQGVANEKLFF.

This clone occurred a few times. The chain has TRBV27 and TRBJ1-6; D might be TRBD1 (5 bases). The V end lost 5 bases, the J end lost 8 bases, and 16 bases lay between the germline ends. CDR3 length: 15 amino acids. Germline CDR1 MNHEY, CDR2 SMNVEV (reference sequence). The CDR3 here is CASSGVGRADSPLHF. CDR3 in DNA: TGTGCCAGCAGTGGGGTCGGCAGGGCCGATTCACCCCTCCACTTT.

This chain uses TRBV29-1 with TRBJ2-1; D uncertain. The germline gives CDR1 SQVTM, CDR2 ANQGSEA. The V and J ends lost 0 bases and 0 bases respectively, with 9 bases between them. The CDR3 sequence is 15 residues long. CDR3 in DNA: TGCAGCGTTGAAGACACCCTGAGCTCCTACAATGAGCAGTTCTTC. Translation gives CSVEDTLSSYNEQFF.

This clone was recorded a few times. J is TRBJ1-2 and V is TRBV6-1, with a possible D match to TRBD1 (6 bases). Per germline, CDR1 MNHNS and CDR2 SASEGT. The CDR3 length is 15 residues. Trimming cost V 2 bases and J 0 bases, with 10 bases left between them. CDR3 region: CASSESTGSNYGYTF. In DNA, the CDR3 is TGTGCCAGCAGTGAATCCACAGGGTCTAACTATGGCTACACCTTC.

The rearrangement links TRBV7-8 to TRBJ1-2; 10 bases line up with TRBD1. The CDR3 sequence is 16 residues long. Germline lookup yields CDR1 SGHVS and CDR2 FQNEAQ. The V gene end was trimmed by 8 bases and the J gene end by 0 bases; junction bases not matched to a gene: 9. This CDR3 is CASHYRDRGSNYGYTF. The CDR3 DNA reads TGTGCCAGCCATTACCGGGACAGGGGATCTAACTATGGCTACACCTTC.

J is TRBJ1-5 and V is TRBV12-3 or TRBV12-4, with D possibly TRBD1 on 6 matching bases. V lost 5 bases and J lost 9, with 14 bases in between. The CDR3 covers 13 residues. CDR3 in amino acids: CASSLNRGWPQHF. The CDR3 DNA sequence: TGTGCCAGCAGTCTCAATAGGGGGTGGCCCCAGCATTTT.